These 9 T cell receptor beta chains were sequenced from one sample in a study of cytomegalovirus exposure and HLA in healthy donors. Primers included in the PCR were 60 Vbeta and 13 Jbeta primers. The table came from immunoSEQ multiplex PCR; TCRdb's copy has only in-frame clones and leaves some out. The sample records about 120,000 clones, roughly four fifths being singletons. The sample was PBMCs. The source is a male donor in good health and CMV-seronegative.

This clone was detected only once. The gene calls are TRBV15 and TRBJ1-1; the D is unclear. This CDR3 is 14 amino acids long. Germline V CDR1 and CDR2: LNHNV, YYDKDF (reference sequence). V lost 0 bases and J lost 2, with 7 bases in between. CDR3 coding DNA: TGTGCCACCAGCAGAGATTTTTCTAACACTGAAGCTTTCTTT. Translated, it gives CATSRDFSNTEAFF.

The V gene is TRBV27, the J gene TRBJ1-4; 9 bases agree with TRBD1. The germline CDR1 and CDR2 sequences are MNHEY and SMNVEV (reference sequence). Trimming took 3 bases from V and 7 from J; bases not matched to a gene: 6. The CDR3 runs 15 residues. CDR3 coding DNA: TGTGCCAGCAGTTTCTCGGGACAGGGTCCTGAAAAACTGTTTTTT. Amino acids: CASSFSGQGPEKLFF.

The rearrangement uses TRBV6-5 and TRBJ2-7, with 7 positions matching TRBD1. The length of the CDR3 is 15 residues. The germline gives CDR1 MNHEY, CDR2 SVGAGI. V was pared by 5 bases and J by 9 bases, with 16 bases of the junction left unmatched. The CDR3 sequence is CASSATGYPIGRQYF. CDR3 bases: TGTGCCAGCAGTGCGACAGGGTACCCGATCGGCCGGCAGTACTTC.

V and J are TRBV21-1 and TRBJ2-7; the table names TRBD2, a call not compared with the DNA. TRBV21-1 is annotated as a pseudogene. The CDR3 contains 14 residues. CDR3 in amino acids: CASSKTSGSYEQYF. Written as DNA, the CDR3 is TGTGCCAGCAGCAAGACTAGCGGGTCCTACGAGCAGTACTTC.

This chain joins TRBV6-5 and TRBJ1-5; D not certain. V lost 6 bases and J 0 bases, leaving 12 bases between the germline ends. The CDR3 is 15 amino acids. Germline CDR1 is MNHEY and CDR2 is SVGAGI. The chain's CDR3 is CASRTLQYSNQPQHF. For the CDR3, the DNA is TGTGCCAGCAGGACTCTCCAGTATAGCAATCAGCCCCAGCATTTT.

The chain employs TRBV7-2 and TRBJ2-5; 7 nucleotides line up with TRBD2. Germline V gene sequence: CDR1 SGHTA, CDR2 FQGNSA. The CDR3 contains 14 residues. The ends lost 3 bases at V and 5 bases at J; junction bases unmatched: 6. CDR3 region: CASSLGGVGETQYF. For the CDR3, the DNA is TGTGCCAGCAGCTTGGGAGGGGTGGGCGAGACCCAGTACTTC.

The chain has TRBV7-3 and TRBJ2-5; 8 bases map to TRBD2. With 5 bases clipped from V and 2 bases from J, the junction kept 7 bases outside the gene matches. The CDR3 is made up of 15 amino acids. The germline V gene has CDR1 SGHTA and CDR2 FQGTGA. CDR3 in amino acids: CASSTRAGAQETQYF. DNA for the CDR3: TGTGCCAGCAGCACCCGAGCGGGGGCACAAGAGACCCAGTACTTC.

This sequence joins TRBV5-5 and TRBJ1-5, with 10 bases that match TRBD1. The CDR3 is 15 amino acids. In germline, CDR1 is SGHKS, CDR2 YYEKEE (reference sequence). Unmatched junction bases numbered 5, after V lost 4 bases and J lost 4 bases. This CDR3 reads CASSRQGAGNQPQHF. As DNA, the CDR3 is TGTGCCAGCAGCCGACAGGGGGCGGGTAATCAGCCCCAGCATTTT.

V gene TRBV4-1 combines with J gene TRBJ2-7, with D uncertain. Trimming shortened V by 0 bases and J by 0 bases, and 9 bases separated the two germline ends. The CDR3 loop spans 15 amino acids. Germline lookup yields CDR1 MGHRA and CDR2 YSYEKL. CDR3 sequence (DNA): TGCGCCAGCAGCCAAGACACATTCCCCTCCTACGAGCAGTACTTC. Its translation is CASSQDTFPSYEQYF.